This TCR beta chain was sequenced in a study of cytomegalovirus exposure and HLA in healthy donors. Germline V gives CDR1 SGHTA, CDR2 FQGNSA. The length of the CDR3 is 13 residues. V lost 5 bases and J lost 4, with 11 bases in between. PCR primers comprised 60 Vbeta and 13 Jbeta primers. Generated by immunoSEQ multiplex PCR, the TCRdb table keeps only in-frame clones and is missing some. The sample yields 200,000 to 250,000 clones, 75% to 80% seen once. Sequenced input: PBMCs. The chain has TRBV7-2 and TRBJ1-2, with D possibly being TRBD1 (5 bases). This clonotype originated in a young man in good health and CMV-seronegative. DNA for the CDR3: TGTGCCAGCAGCGCGGGGGGAGGCTATGGCTACACCTTC. As protein: CASSAGGGYGYTF.